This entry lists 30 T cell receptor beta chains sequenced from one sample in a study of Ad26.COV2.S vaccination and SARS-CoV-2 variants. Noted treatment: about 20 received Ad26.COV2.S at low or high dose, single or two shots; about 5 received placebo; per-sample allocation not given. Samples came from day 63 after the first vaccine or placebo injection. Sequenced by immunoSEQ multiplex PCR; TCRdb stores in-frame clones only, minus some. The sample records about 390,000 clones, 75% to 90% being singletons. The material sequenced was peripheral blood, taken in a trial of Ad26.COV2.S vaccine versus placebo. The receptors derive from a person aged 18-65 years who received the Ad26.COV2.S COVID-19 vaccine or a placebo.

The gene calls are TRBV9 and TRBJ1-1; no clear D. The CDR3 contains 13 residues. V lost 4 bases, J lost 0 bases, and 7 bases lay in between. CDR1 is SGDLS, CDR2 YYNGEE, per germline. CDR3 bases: TGTGCCAGCAGCCCCGGGCTGAACACTGAAGCTTTCTTT. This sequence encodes CASSPGLNTEAFF.

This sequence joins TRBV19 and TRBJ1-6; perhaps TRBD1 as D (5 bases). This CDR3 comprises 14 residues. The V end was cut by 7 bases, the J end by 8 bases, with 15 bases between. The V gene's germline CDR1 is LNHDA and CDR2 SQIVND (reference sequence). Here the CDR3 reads CASTPGRAHSPLHF. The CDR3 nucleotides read TGTGCCAGTACTCCGGGCAGGGCACATTCACCCCTCCACTTT.

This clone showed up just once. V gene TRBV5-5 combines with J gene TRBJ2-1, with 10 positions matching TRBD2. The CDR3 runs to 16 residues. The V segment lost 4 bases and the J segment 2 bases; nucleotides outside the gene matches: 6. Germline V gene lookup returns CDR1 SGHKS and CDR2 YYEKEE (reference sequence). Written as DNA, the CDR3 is TGTGCCAGCAGCCAAAGACTAGCGGGCACCTACAATGAGCAGTTCTTC. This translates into CASSQRLAGTYNEQFF.

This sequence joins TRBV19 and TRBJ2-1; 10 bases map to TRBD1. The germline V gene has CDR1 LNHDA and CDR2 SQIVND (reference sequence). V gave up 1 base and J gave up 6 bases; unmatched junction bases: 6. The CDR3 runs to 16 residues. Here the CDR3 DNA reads TGTGCCAGTAGTATAGTGACAGGGGGCGGTTTCAATGAGCAGTTCTTC. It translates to CASSIVTGGGFNEQFF.

CDR3 region: CATRDRETHSPLHF. The CDR3 nucleotides are TGTGCCACGCGGGACAGGGAAACCCATTCACCCCTCCACTTT. The genes are TRBV10-3 and TRBJ1-6, with 9 bases fitting TRBD1. V dropped 10 bases and J dropped 8; count of bases not matched to a gene: 9. This CDR3 is built from 14 residues. Germline CDR1 and CDR2: ENHRY and SYGVKD.

The CDR3 region has the DNA TGTGCCAGCAGTGTATCGGGACTAGCGGGGGCCCCTAACACAGATACGCAGTATTTT. Protein sequence: CASSVSGLAGAPNTDTQYF. V usage is TRBV6-1 and J usage is TRBJ2-3; TRBD2 matches at 14 bases. V dropped 4 bases and J dropped 2; count of bases not matched to a gene: 11. In germline, CDR1 is MNHNS, CDR2 SASEGT. This CDR3 is built from 19 residues.

CDR3 loop: CASSYPAQGVTYNEQFF. CDR3 sequence (DNA): TGTGCCAGCAGTTACCCCGCACAGGGGGTCACCTACAATGAGCAGTTCTTC. The chain has TRBV28 and TRBJ2-1, with TRBD1 matching over 8 bases. Germline values: CDR1 MDHEN, CDR2 SYDVKM. V was pared by 4 bases and J by 2 bases, with 10 bases of the junction left unmatched. This CDR3 contains 17 residues.

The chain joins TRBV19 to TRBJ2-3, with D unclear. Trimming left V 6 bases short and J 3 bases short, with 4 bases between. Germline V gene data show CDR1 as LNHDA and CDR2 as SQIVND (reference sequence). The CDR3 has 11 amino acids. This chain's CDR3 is CASSQTDTQYF. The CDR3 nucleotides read TGTGCCAGTAGCCAAACAGATACGCAGTATTTT.

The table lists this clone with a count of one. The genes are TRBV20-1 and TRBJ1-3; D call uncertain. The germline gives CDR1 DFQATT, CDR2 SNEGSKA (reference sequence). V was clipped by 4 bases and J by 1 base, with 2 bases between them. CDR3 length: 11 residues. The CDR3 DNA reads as TGCAGTGCTAAATCTGGAAACACCATATATTTT. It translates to CSAKSGNTIYF.

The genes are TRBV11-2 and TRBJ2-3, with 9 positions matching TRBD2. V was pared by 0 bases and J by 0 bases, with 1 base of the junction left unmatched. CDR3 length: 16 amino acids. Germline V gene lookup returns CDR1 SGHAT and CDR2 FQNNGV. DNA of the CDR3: TGTGCCAGCAGCTTAGATCTAGCGGGAAGCACAGATACGCAGTATTTT. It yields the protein CASSLDLAGSTDTQYF.

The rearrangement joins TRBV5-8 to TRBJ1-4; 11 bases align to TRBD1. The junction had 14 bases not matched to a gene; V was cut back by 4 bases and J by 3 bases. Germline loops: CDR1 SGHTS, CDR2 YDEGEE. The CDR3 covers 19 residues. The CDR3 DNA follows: TGTGCCAGCAGCATCGGAGCCGGGACAGGGGGTACGGCTAATGAAAAACTGTTTTTT. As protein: CASSIGAGTGGTANEKLFF.

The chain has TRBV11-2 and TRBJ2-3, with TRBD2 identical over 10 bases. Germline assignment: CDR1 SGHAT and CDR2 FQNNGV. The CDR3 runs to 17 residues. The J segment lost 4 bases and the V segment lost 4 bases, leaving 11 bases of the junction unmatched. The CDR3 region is CASSSLRGLAFPDTQYF. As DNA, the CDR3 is TGTGCCAGCAGCTCCCTCCGGGGACTAGCGTTCCCAGATACGCAGTATTTT.

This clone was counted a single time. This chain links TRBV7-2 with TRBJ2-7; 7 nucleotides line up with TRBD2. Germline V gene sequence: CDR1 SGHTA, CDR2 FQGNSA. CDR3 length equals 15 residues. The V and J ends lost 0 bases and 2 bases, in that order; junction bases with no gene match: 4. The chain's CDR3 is CASSLASGEAYEQYF. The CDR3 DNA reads TGTGCCAGCAGCTTAGCCAGCGGGGAGGCCTACGAGCAGTACTTC.

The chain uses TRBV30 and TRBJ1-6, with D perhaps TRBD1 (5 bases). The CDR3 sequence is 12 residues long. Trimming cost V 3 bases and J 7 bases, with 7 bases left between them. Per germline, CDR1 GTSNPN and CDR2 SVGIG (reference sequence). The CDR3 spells CAWRGGNSPLHF. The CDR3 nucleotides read TGTGCCTGGAGGGGGGGGAATTCACCCCTCCACTTT.

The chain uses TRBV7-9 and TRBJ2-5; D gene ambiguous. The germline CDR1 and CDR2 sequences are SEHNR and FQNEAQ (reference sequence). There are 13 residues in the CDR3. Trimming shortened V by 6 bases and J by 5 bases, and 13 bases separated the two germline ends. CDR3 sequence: CASRAMGKETQYF. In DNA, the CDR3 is TGTGCCAGCAGGGCCATGGGGAAGGAGACCCAGTACTTC.

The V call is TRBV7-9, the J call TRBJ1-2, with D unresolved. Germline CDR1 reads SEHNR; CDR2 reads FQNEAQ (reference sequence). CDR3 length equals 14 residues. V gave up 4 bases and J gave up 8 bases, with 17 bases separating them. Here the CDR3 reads CASSSILGGWGYTF. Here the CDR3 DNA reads TGTGCCAGCAGCTCAATCCTGGGAGGTTGGGGCTACACCTTC.

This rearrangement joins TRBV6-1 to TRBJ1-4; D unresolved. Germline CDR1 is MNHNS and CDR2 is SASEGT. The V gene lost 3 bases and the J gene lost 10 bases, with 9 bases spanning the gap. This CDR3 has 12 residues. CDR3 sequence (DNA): TGTGCCAGCAGTGATGGCAGACCAAAACTGTTTTTT. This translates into CASSDGRPKLFF.

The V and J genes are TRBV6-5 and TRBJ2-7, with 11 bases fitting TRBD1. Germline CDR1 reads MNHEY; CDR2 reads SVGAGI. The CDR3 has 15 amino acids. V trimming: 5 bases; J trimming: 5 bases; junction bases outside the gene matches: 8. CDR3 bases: TGTGCCAGCAGTACAGGGACAGGGGGTCTCCACGAGCAGTACTTC. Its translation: CASSTGTGGLHEQYF.

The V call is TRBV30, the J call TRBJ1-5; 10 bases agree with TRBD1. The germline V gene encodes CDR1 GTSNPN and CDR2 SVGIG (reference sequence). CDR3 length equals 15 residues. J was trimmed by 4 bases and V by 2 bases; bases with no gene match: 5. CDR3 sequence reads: CAWSLGQGRNQPQHF. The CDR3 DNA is TGTGCCTGGAGTCTGGGACAGGGGAGGAATCAGCCCCAGCATTTT.

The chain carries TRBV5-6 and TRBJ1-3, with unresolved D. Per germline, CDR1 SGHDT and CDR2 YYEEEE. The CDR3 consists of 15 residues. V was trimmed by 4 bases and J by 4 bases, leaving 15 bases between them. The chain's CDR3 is CASSPRRVSGNTIYF. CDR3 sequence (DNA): TGTGCCAGCAGCCCCAGGAGGGTATCCGGAAACACCATATATTTT.

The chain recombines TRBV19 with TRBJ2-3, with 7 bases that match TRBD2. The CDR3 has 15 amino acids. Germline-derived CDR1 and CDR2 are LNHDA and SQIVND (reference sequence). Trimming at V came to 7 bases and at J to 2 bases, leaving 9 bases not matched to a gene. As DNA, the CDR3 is TGTGCCAGTAACCCGGGGCTAGCGGTCACAGATACGCAGTATTTT. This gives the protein CASNPGLAVTDTQYF.

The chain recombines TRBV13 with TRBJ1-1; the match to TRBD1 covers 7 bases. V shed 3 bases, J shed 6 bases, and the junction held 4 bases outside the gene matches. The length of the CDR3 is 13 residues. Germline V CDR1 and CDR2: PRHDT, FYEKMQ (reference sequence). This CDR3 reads CASSFTQGAEAFF. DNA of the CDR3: TGTGCCAGCAGCTTCACCCAGGGGGCTGAAGCTTTCTTT.

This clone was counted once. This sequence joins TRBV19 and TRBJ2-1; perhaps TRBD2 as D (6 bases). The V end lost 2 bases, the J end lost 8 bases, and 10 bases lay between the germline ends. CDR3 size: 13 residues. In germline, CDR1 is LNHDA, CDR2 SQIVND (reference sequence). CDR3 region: CASSIRRVDEQFF. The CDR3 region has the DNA TGTGCCAGTAGTATAAGGAGGGTTGATGAGCAGTTCTTC.

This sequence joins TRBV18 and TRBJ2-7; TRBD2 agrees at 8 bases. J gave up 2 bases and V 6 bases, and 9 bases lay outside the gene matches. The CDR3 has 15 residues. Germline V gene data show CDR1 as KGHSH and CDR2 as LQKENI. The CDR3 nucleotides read TGTGCCAGCTCTCCTAGCGGGTCGGAGGCCTACGAGCAGTACTTC. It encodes CASSPSGSEAYEQYF.

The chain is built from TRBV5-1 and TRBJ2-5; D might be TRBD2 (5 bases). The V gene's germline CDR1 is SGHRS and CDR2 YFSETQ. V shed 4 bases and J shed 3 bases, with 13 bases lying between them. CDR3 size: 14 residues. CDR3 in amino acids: CASSQPGSKETQYF. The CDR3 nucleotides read TGCGCCAGCAGCCAGCCGGGATCCAAAGAGACCCAGTACTTC.

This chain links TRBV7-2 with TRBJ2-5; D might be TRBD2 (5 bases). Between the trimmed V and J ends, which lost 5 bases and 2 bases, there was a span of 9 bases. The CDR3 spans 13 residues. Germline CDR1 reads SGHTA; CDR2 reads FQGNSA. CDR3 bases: TGTGCCAGCAGCGACTATAGTCAAGAGACCCAGTACTTC. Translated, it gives CASSDYSQETQYF.

CDR3 in DNA: TGCGCCAGCAGCCAACACAGAGGGGACACTGAAGCTTTCTTT. Translating it yields CASSQHRGDTEAFF. This chain connects TRBV4-1 to TRBJ1-1; a weak D match, TRBD1 (5 bases). The CDR3 covers 14 residues. CDR1 is MGHRA and CDR2 is YSYEKL in the germline V gene. The V gene lost 2 bases and the J gene lost 3 bases, with 10 bases spanning the gap.

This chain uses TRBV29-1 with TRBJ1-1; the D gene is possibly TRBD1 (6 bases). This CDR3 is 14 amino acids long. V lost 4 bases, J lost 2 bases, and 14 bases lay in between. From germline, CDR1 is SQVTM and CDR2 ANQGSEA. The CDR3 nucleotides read TGCAGCGTTGTAGGCAGGGACACTAACACTGAAGCTTTCTTT. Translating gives CSVVGRDTNTEAFF.

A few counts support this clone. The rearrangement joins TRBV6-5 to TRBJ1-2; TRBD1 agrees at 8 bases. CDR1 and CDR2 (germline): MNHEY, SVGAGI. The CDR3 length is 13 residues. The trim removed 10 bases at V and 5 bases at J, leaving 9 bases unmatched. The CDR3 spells CATVDRVTYGYTF. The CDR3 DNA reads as TGTGCCACCGTGGACAGGGTAACGTATGGCTACACCTTC.

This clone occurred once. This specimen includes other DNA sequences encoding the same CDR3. CDR3 region: CASSGVGQPQHF. For the CDR3, the DNA is TGTGCCAGTTCAGGGGTTGGGCAGCCCCAGCATTTT. The rearrangement links TRBV19 to TRBJ1-5, with D maybe TRBD1 (6 bases). Trimming took off 8 bases at V and 7 bases at J, with 12 bases between the two ends. Looked up from germline, CDR1 is LNHDA and CDR2 is SQIVND (reference sequence). This CDR3 is 12 amino acids long.